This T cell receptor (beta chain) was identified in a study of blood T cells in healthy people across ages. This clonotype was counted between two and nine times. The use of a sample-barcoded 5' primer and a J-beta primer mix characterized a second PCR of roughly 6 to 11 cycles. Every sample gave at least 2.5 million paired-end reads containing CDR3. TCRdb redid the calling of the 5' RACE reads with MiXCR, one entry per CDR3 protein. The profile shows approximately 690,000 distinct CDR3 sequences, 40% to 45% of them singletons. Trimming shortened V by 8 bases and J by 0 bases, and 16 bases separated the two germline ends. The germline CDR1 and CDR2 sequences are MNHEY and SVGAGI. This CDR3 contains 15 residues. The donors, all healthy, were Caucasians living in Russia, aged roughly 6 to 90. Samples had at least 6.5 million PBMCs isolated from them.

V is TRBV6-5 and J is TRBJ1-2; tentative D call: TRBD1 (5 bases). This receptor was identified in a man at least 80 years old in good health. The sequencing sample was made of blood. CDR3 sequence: CASSRGVSANYGYTF. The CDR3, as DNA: TGTGCCAGCTCGAGAGGGGTATCAGCTAACTATGGCTACACCTTC.